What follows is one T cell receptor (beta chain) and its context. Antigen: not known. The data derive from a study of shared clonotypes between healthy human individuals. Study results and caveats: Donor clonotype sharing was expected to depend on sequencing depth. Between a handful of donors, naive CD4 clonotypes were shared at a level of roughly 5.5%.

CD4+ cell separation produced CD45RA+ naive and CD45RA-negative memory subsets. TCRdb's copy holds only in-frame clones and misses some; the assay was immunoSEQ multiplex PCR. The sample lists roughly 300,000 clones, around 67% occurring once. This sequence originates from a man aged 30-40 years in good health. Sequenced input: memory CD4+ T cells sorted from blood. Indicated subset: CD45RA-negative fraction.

The CDR3 bases are TGTGCCAGCAGTTACTCGAACTCCGCTAGCTATGGCTACACCTTC. Amino acid sequence: CASSYSNSASYGYTF. V is TRBV6-5 and J is TRBJ1-2; D unresolved. CDR1 is MNHEY, CDR2 SVGAGI, per germline. This CDR3 is built from 15 residues. V was clipped by 0 bases and J by 4 bases, with 12 bases between them.